The 4 T cell receptor beta chains below were found in one sample sequenced in a study of CD8+ T cells in alopecia areata. RNA, once extracted, was reverse transcribed into cDNA for use as the sequencing template. TCRdb's copy holds only in-frame clones and misses some; the assay was immunoSEQ multiplex PCR. This sample has roughly 100,000 clones; 55% to 75% occur once, and the top ten carry about a sixth. The sample's treatment: oral pan-JAK inhibitor, 5-10 mg twice daily. This specimen consisted of CD8+ T cells sorted from blood, obtained between weeks 55 and 65, from a patient treated with tofacitinib. The source is a human donor with alopecia areata.

The J gene is TRBJ2-4, the V gene TRBV30; possible D gene TRBD2, 5 bases. Trimming left V 5 bases short and J 9 bases short, with 8 bases between. Germline V gene sequence: CDR1 GTSNPN, CDR2 SVGIG (reference sequence). This CDR3 contains 10 residues. For the CDR3, the DNA is TGTGCCTGGGGTGGGAGCATTCAGTACTTC. This codes for CAWGGSIQYF.

The chain recombines TRBV6-5 with TRBJ1-1; a possible D gene is TRBD1 (6 bases). Germline loops: CDR1 MNHEY, CDR2 SVGAGI. Trimming cost V 5 bases and J 2 bases, with 12 bases left between them. The CDR3 runs to 14 residues. Here the CDR3 reads CASSPRTVNTEAFF. The CDR3 bases are TGTGCCAGCAGTCCCCGGACAGTAAACACTGAAGCTTTCTTT.

The chain joins TRBV4-1 to TRBJ2-3; maybe TRBD1 (6 bases). The length of the CDR3 is 14 residues. With 1 base removed from V and 6 bases from J, the gap between germline ends came to 11 bases. Germline lookup yields CDR1 MGHRA and CDR2 YSYEKL. Written as DNA, the CDR3 is TGCGCCAGCAGCCAAGTTGGGGGCTTCGATACGCAGTATTTT. It encodes CASSQVGGFDTQYF.

This clone was picked up a small number of times. This chain connects TRBV23-1 to TRBJ2-4, with 7 positions matching TRBD2. TRBV23-1 is treated as an ORF (open reading frame) with a function not yet certain. Trimming took 5 bases from V and 2 from J; bases not matched to a gene: 6. This CDR3 comprises 15 residues. The CDR3 sequence: CASSTPGGTKNIQYF. The DNA for the CDR3 is TGCGCCAGCAGTACCCCCGGGGGGACCAAAAACATTCAGTACTTC.